The clone carrying this TCR beta chain turned up a few times. A much larger clone lies a single base off, so this may be a read error. A modified ARM-PCR protocol with three rounds of nested PCR amplified TCRbeta. MiXCR, applied by TCRdb to the multiplex PCR reads, yields one record per CDR3 protein. Counted here are 90,000 to 100,000 distinct CDR3 sequences, roughly 78% occurring once; the ten biggest clones make up more than 25%. Germline CDR1 SGHRS, CDR2 YFSETQ. The CDR3 spans 13 residues. V lost 1 base and J 4 bases, leaving 9 bases between the germline ends. The template was RNA from unsorted bulk tissue. The normal lung tissue was taken more than 3 cm from the tumor edge. These data are taken from a study of tumor and adjacent non-tumor tissue in lung cancer.

J is TRBJ2-7 and V is TRBV5-1; D unclear. The TCR comes from a man between 60 and 75 years old with small cell lung cancer. What was sequenced was distant non-tumor lung tissue. The CDR3 region has the DNA TGCGCCAGCAGCTTGCTCCCATTATACGAGCAGTACGTC. It translates to CASSLLPLYEQYV.